One and the same sample provided the 27 T cell receptor beta chains below, sequenced in a study of CXCR3-negative and CXCR3-positive naive CD8 T cells. TRB cDNA was prepared as libraries by UMI-labeled 5' RACE. For each CDR3 protein, TCRdb gives one entry from its re-call of the 5' RACE reads, without DNA. This sample's clone table lists about 6,800 distinct CDR3 sequences. Their antigens are not known. Overall study results and limits: More hydrophobic TRB CDR3s were found in CXCR3-positive naive cells than in CXCR3-negative naive cells.

Sequencing input: naive CXCR3+ CD8+ T cells from blood. Subset: CD45RO-CCR7+CD27+CD95- naive CD8+ T cells expressing CXCR3 (TNR3+). The receptors derive from a human donor in good health. Some clones in this sample may be carry-over from other donors' samples.

The rearrangement links TRBV2 to TRBJ1-2; TCRdb's D call of TRBD1 is untestable without DNA. The CDR3 has 13 residues. The germline V gene has CDR1 SNHLY and CDR2 FYNNEI. The CDR3 loop is CASSDRGDYGYTF.

V usage is TRBV5-1 and J usage is TRBJ2-3; TCRdb lists TRBD1, though no DNA is available to test this call. The germline V gene encodes CDR1 SGHRS and CDR2 YFSETQ. CDR3 length equals 12 residues. The CDR3 protein is CASSRDPDTQYF.

The chain has TRBV20-1 and TRBJ2-1. Germline values: CDR1 DFQATT, CDR2 SNEGSKA (reference sequence). This CDR3 spans 11 amino acids. The CDR3 sequence: CSARVGYEQFF.

Its frequency marks this clonotype as medium-sized. This chain joins TRBV9 and TRBJ2-3; TCRdb returns TRBD1, unconfirmable since there is no DNA. CDR1 and CDR2 from the germline V gene are SGDLS and YYNGEE. The CDR3 is 15 amino acids. The chain's CDR3 is CASSVEQGIMDTQYF. The full variable domain, completed using reference TRBV9 and TRBJ2-3, is DSGVTQTPKHLITATGQRVTLRCSPRSGDLSVYWYQQSLDQGLQFLIQYYNGEERAKGNILERFSAQQFPDLHSELNLSSLELGDSALYFCASSVEQGIMDTQYFGPGTRLTVL.

V gene TRBV7-3 combines with J gene TRBJ1-2; TCRdb reports TRBD1, a call that lacks DNA to check it against. The germline V gene has CDR1 SGHTA and CDR2 FQGTGA. CDR3 length: 15 residues. The CDR3 loop is CASSSPGGDNYGYTF.

This clonotype ranks as medium-sized (0.01 to 0.1%) in terms of frequency. This sequence joins TRBV29-1 and TRBJ2-2; TCRdb's D call, TRBD1, is unchecked because there is no DNA. The germline V gene has CDR1 SQVTM and CDR2 ANQGSEA. CDR3 size: 14 residues. Here the CDR3 reads CSVLQPQGAGELFF.

By frequency, this clonotype registers medium-sized. The chain couples TRBV2 to TRBJ2-3. Per the germline V gene, CDR1 is SNHLY and CDR2 is FYNNEI. This CDR3 is 12 amino acids long. This chain's CDR3 is CASKSSTDTQYF.

This chain links TRBV20-1 with TRBJ2-1; as DNA is missing, the TRBD1 call by TCRdb cannot be tested. The CDR3 spans 13 residues. CDR1 DFQATT and CDR2 SNEGSKA come from the germline V gene (reference sequence). CDR3 sequence: CSARRTGFNEQFF.

Judged by frequency, this clonotype is medium-sized (0.01 to 0.1%). J is TRBJ2-7 and V is TRBV14; checking the TCRdb D call of TRBD2 is not possible without DNA. The CDR3 has 16 residues. Per the germline V gene, CDR1 is SGHDN and CDR2 is FVKESK. The CDR3 sequence is CASSQSPEGDIYEQYF. The variable domain in full, with the rest retrieved from reference TRBV14 and TRBJ2-7, is EAGVTQFPSHSVIEKGQTVTLRCDPISGHDNLYWYRRVMGKEIKFLLHFVKESKQDESGMPNNRFLAERTGGTYSTLKVQPAELEDSGVYFCASSQSPEGDIYEQYFGPGTRLTVT.

This clonotype ranks as medium-sized (0.01 to 0.1%) in terms of frequency. The V gene is TRBV20-1, the J gene TRBJ1-1; the TCRdb call, TRBD1, lacks DNA for checking. CDR1 DFQATT and CDR2 SNEGSKA come from the germline V gene (reference sequence). CDR3 size: 12 residues. The CDR3 reads CSAIQGATEAFF.

According to its frequency, this clonotype is medium-sized. V gene TRBV20-1 combines with J gene TRBJ2-7; TCRdb indicates TRBD1, and absent DNA this call remains unverified. The length of the CDR3 is 16 residues. The germline CDR1 and CDR2 sequences are DFQATT and SNEGSKA (reference sequence). CDR3 residues: CSARDERGTKISEQYF.

Measured by frequency, this clonotype is medium-sized. This chain joins TRBV13 and TRBJ2-1; TCRdb designates TRBD1, a call that cannot be tested without DNA. Germline CDR1 and CDR2: PRHDT and FYEKMQ (reference sequence). This CDR3 is built from 12 residues. This chain's CDR3 is CATGQGSMEQFF.

This clonotype is labeled medium-sized (0.01 to 0.1%) based on frequency. This chain joins TRBV5-1 and TRBJ2-1; TCRdb names TRBD1, which stays unverified in the absence of DNA. This CDR3 comprises 15 residues. Germline lookup yields CDR1 SGHRS and CDR2 YFSETQ. CDR3 region: CASSLLRWGDNEQFF. The full variable domain, with the rest looked up from reference TRBV5-1 and TRBJ2-1, is KAGVTQTPRYLIKTRGQQVTLSCSPISGHRSVSWYQQTPGQGLQFLFEYFSETQRNKGNFPGRFSGRQFSNSRSEMNVSTLELGDSALYLCASSLLRWGDNEQFFGPGTRLTVL.

Measured by frequency, this clonotype is medium-sized. The chain is built from TRBV20-1 and TRBJ2-3; checking the TCRdb D call of TRBD2 is not possible without DNA. The CDR3 consists of 17 residues. Germline CDR1 DFQATT, CDR2 SNEGSKA (reference sequence). CDR3 in amino acids: CSARDPMTSGSTDTQYF.

This clonotype is medium-sized by frequency. The chain uses TRBV5-1 and TRBJ2-5; the D call from TCRdb, TRBD1, cannot be confirmed without DNA. The CDR3 totals 15 residues. Germline lookup yields CDR1 SGHRS and CDR2 YFSETQ. The CDR3 loop reads CASSLGLGQQETQYF.

By frequency, this clonotype registers medium-sized. The chain is built from TRBV14 and TRBJ1-1. The CDR3 is 13 residues long. Germline-derived CDR1 and CDR2 are SGHDN and FVKESK. This CDR3 reads CASSQWTQPEAFF.

In terms of frequency, this clonotype is medium-sized. The chain has TRBV5-5 and TRBJ2-7. The length of the CDR3 is 14 residues. Germline loops: CDR1 SGHKS, CDR2 YYEKEE (reference sequence). The CDR3 sequence is CASSVGQVLYEQYF.

The CDR3 protein is CASTLSPVPRTPGSCFF. The chain carries TRBV12-3 or TRBV12-4 and TRBJ2-2; TCRdb selects TRBD2, and the lack of DNA leaves this call unchecked. The CDR3 runs to 17 residues.

CDR3 amino acids: CSVEISYNEQFF. This rearrangement joins TRBV29-1 to TRBJ2-1. The CDR3 is made up of 12 amino acids. Germline values: CDR1 SQVTM, CDR2 ANQGSEA.

This clonotype is deemed medium-sized by its frequency. The gene calls are TRBV29-1 and TRBJ2-1; TCRdb lists TRBD2, though no DNA is available to test this call. Germline V gene lookup returns CDR1 SQVTM and CDR2 ANQGSEA. This CDR3 is built from 14 residues. CDR3 in amino acids: CSAILADSYNEQFF.

This clonotype is medium-sized by frequency. This chain links TRBV7-9 with TRBJ2-3; TCRdb designates TRBD2, a call that cannot be tested without DNA. CDR3 length: 16 amino acids. Germline CDR1 SEHNR, CDR2 FQNEAQ (reference sequence). CDR3 region: CASSEPLADLTDTQYF.

By frequency, this clonotype is medium-sized (0.01 to 0.1%). The chain combines TRBV2 with TRBJ2-7; checking the TCRdb D call of TRBD2 is not possible without DNA. From germline, CDR1 is SNHLY and CDR2 FYNNEI. CDR3 size: 15 residues. The CDR3 protein is CASRALAGDPYEQYF.

The V call is TRBV2, the J call TRBJ1-2. The CDR3 extends over 17 amino acids. Germline values: CDR1 SNHLY, CDR2 FYNNEI. The CDR3 spells CASSETRASRENYGYTF.

Considering frequency, this clonotype is medium-sized. V is TRBV20-1 and J is TRBJ2-1; the D call of TRBD2 rests on TCRdb alone, since no DNA is present to check it. From germline, CDR1 is DFQATT and CDR2 SNEGSKA (reference sequence). The CDR3 loop spans 14 amino acids. CDR3 region: CSARLWRGGYEQFF.

The chain combines TRBV6-5 with TRBJ2-1. Germline V gives CDR1 MNHEY, CDR2 SVGAGI. The CDR3 runs 11 residues. This chain's CDR3 is CASSFMNEQFF.

Measured by frequency, this clonotype is medium-sized. The genes are TRBV5-1 and TRBJ2-2; the TRBD2 assignment by TCRdb is unverifiable without DNA. There are 17 residues in the CDR3. The germline CDR1 and CDR2 sequences are SGHRS and YFSETQ. The CDR3 reads CASSLVSGGSYTGELFF.

Judged by frequency, this clonotype is medium-sized. V usage is TRBV29-1 and J usage is TRBJ2-3; checking the TCRdb D call of TRBD1 is not possible without DNA. Germline V gene sequence: CDR1 SQVTM, CDR2 ANQGSEA. This CDR3 is built from 16 residues. This CDR3 is CSVTGQMLPRTDTQYF.